The clone carrying this T cell receptor beta chain was picked up one time. Regarding treatment: randomized to nivolumab then ipilimumab (arm A) or the reverse (arm B). This entry belongs to a study of sequential checkpoint blockade in melanoma. TCRdb's table, derived via immunoSEQ multiplex PCR, lists solely in-frame clones and lacks some. Of about 20,000 clones listed, 65% to 90% are singletons. This TCR was recovered from a human donor with melanoma. Sample: CD8+ T cells sorted from blood (inferred from file names), taken from a patient given nivolumab and ipilimumab in sequence.

The CDR3 reads CASSLITGDSYEQYF. DNA for the CDR3: TGTGCCAGCAGCTTAATTACAGGCGACTCCTACGAGCAGTACTTC. V is TRBV7-6 and J is TRBJ2-7; a weak D match, TRBD1 (5 bases). V was cut by 2 bases and J by 0 bases, with 11 bases left in between. The CDR3 is 15 residues long. Germline V CDR1 and CDR2: SGHVS, FNYEAQ.